This TCR beta chain came from a study of blood T cell repertoires in COVID-19. Measured with immunoSEQ multiplex PCR; TCRdb has only the in-frame clones, and not every one. This table has some 250,000 clones, roughly 76% appearing once. In germline, CDR1 is MGHDK, CDR2 SYGVNS. The length of the CDR3 is 13 residues. V lost 8 bases, J lost 8 bases, and 11 bases stayed unmatched. The TCR originated in a woman aged 80 or over with COVID-19, enrolled during active disease. The chain uses TRBV25-1 and TRBJ1-2; 7 bases align to TRBD1. Sequenced sample: peripheral blood. The CDR3 protein is CASVSDRVGGYTF. The DNA of the CDR3 is TGTGCCAGCGTTTCCGACAGGGTAGGAGGCTACACCTTC.